The clone carrying this TCR beta chain appeared once. The junction differs from germline at one of its ends, possibly a read error. Produced via immunoSEQ multiplex PCR; TCRdb's table is partial and in-frame only. The sample has 45,000 to 50,000 clones; over 75% are singletons. The length of the CDR3 is 14 residues. Germline CDR1 reads MNHEY; CDR2 reads SVGAGI. This specimen belongs to a study of blood T cell repertoires in COVID-19. Study overall: Whether acute or convalescent, the COVID-19 samples came from the United States, Italy and Spain.

This sequence originates from an elderly woman with COVID-19, enrolled during active disease. The chain has TRBV6-5 and TRBJ1-4, with D unclear. The sample consisted of peripheral blood. The CDR3 DNA is TGTGCCAGCAATTACCGGGAGGGTAATGAAAAACTGTTTTTT. It specifies CASNYREGNEKLFF.